Listed here are 14 T cell receptor beta chains from one sample, sequenced in a study of T cell repertoires in cytomegalovirus infection. Each CDR3 protein gets one entry after TCRdb re-called the reads with MiXCR. The sample lists hundreds of thousands of distinct CDR3 sequences; less than 40% were seen once. Their antigen targets remain unknown. The sequences come from cultured CD8+ T cells from PBMCs, collected from culture after CMV antigen stimulation. The receptors stem from a human donor in good health (CMV status not recorded). Some clones in this sample may be carry-over from other donors' samples.

This clonotype was found a few times. V usage is TRBV27 and J usage is TRBJ1-1; D unclear. The CDR3 consists of 15 residues. V lost 5 bases to trimming and J lost 1 base, with 14 bases between them. Germline V gives CDR1 MNHEY, CDR2 SMNVEV (reference sequence). CDR3 sequence: CASSPARTENTEAFF. DNA of the CDR3: TGTGCCAGCAGTCCCGCCCGGACGGAGAACACTGAAGCTTTCTTT.

The genes are TRBV2 and TRBJ2-7; D tentatively fits TRBD1 or TRBD2 (6 bases each). This CDR3 has 14 residues. Germline V lookup: CDR1 SNHLY, CDR2 FYNNEI. V was clipped by 3 bases and J by 1 base, with 10 bases between them. The CDR3 is CASSDGGPSYEQYF. The CDR3 DNA reads as TGTGCCAGCAGTGACGGGGGCCCTTCCTACGAGCAGTACTTC.

This clonotype appeared a few times. The V call is TRBV7-9, the J call TRBJ1-1; D possibly corresponds to TRBD1 (5 bases). This CDR3 has 12 residues. The V and J ends lost 1 base and 10 bases respectively, with 10 bases between them. CDR1 is SEHNR and CDR2 is FQNEAQ in the germline V gene (reference sequence). CDR3 amino acids: CASSLGSQGAFF. In DNA, the CDR3 is TGTGCCAGCAGCTTAGGTTCCCAGGGAGCTTTCTTT. The whole variable domain, filled in from reference TRBV7-9 and TRBJ1-1, reads DTGVSQNPRHKITKRGQNVTFRCDPISEHNRLYWYRQTLGQGPEFLTYFQNEAQLEKSRLLSDRFSAERPKGSFSTLEIQRTEQGDSAMYLCASSLGSQGAFFGQGTRLTVV.

The chain carries TRBV7-9 and TRBJ2-3, with TRBD2 identical over 10 bases. The CDR3 totals 17 residues. The germline V gene has CDR1 SEHNR and CDR2 FQNEAQ (reference sequence). The V segment lost 0 bases and the J segment 5 bases; nucleotides outside the gene matches: 8. CDR3 sequence (DNA): TGTGCCAGCAGCTTAGCTCCAGCGGGGGGGCTTGTAGATACGCAGTATTTT. As protein: CASSLAPAGGLVDTQYF.

The gene calls are TRBV29-1 and TRBJ2-1; D call uncertain. V was cut by 5 bases and J by 8 bases, with 10 bases left in between. The CDR3 totals 11 residues. Germline CDR1 and CDR2: SQVTM and ANQGSEA. CDR3 DNA: TGCAGCGTTCGATGGTCAGATGAGCAGTTCTTC. Amino acids: CSVRWSDEQFF.

This sequence joins TRBV2 and TRBJ1-2, with a weak D call TRBD1 (6 bases). Trimming took off 8 bases at V and 7 bases at J, with 17 bases between the two ends. Per germline, CDR1 SNHLY and CDR2 FYNNEI. The CDR3 length is 13 residues. The CDR3, as DNA: TGTGCCAGCGGACTTCAGGGGCTACGTGGCTACACCTTC. Its translation is CASGLQGLRGYTF.

The chain employs TRBV12-3 or TRBV12-4 and TRBJ1-1, with D hard to call. The CDR3 length is 12 residues. Between the trimmed V and J ends, which lost 8 bases and 5 bases, there was a span of 12 bases. CDR3 coding DNA: TGTGCCAGCGGATCAGGCCATACTGAAGCTTTCTTT. It yields the protein CASGSGHTEAFF.

This chain connects TRBV15 to TRBJ1-4, with TRBD1 as a possible D gene (6 bases). Germline CDR1 and CDR2: LNHNV and YYDKDF (reference sequence). The CDR3 spans 17 residues. Trimming left V 1 base short and J 4 bases short, with 16 bases between. CDR3 bases: TGTGCCACCAGCAGAGTCGGGACAACTTTTTTTAATGAAAAACTGTTTTTT. It specifies CATSRVGTTFFNEKLFF.

This chain connects TRBV19 to TRBJ1-2, with D possibly TRBD1 on 6 matching bases. CDR1 and CDR2 from the germline V gene are LNHDA and SQIVND (reference sequence). The V gene lost 5 bases and the J gene lost 3 bases, with 13 bases spanning the gap. CDR3 length: 14 residues. CDR3 region: CASSYHRADYGYTF. Here the CDR3 DNA reads TGTGCCAGTAGTTACCACAGGGCGGACTATGGCTACACCTTC.

V and J are TRBV4-1 and TRBJ2-3; D is possibly TRBD1 or TRBD2 (5 bases each). This CDR3 has 17 residues. CDR1 MGHRA and CDR2 YSYEKL come from the germline V gene. The germline V and J ends were trimmed by 0 bases and 6 bases, with 19 bases remaining between them. The CDR3 region is CASSQEFRGALGDTQYF. In nucleotides, the CDR3 is TGCGCCAGCAGCCAAGAGTTCAGAGGGGCCCTAGGGGATACGCAGTATTTT.

Regarding this clonotype: One end of the junction is discordant with germline, which a read error may explain. V gene TRBV13 combines with J gene TRBJ2-5, with TRBD2 matching over 8 bases. The CDR3 contains 16 residues. Germline CDR1 and CDR2: PRHDT and FYEKMQ (reference sequence). The CDR3 DNA is TGTGTCAGCAGCTTAGGTGGCGGGGGGTTCCAAGAGACCCAGTACTTC. It yields the protein CVSSLGGGGFQETQYF.

This chain joins TRBV6-1 and TRBJ2-3, with D unclear. The CDR3 has 13 amino acids. Germline CDR1 is MNHNS and CDR2 is SASEGT. The V end lost 2 bases, the J end lost 2 bases, and 5 bases lay between the germline ends. CDR3: CASSELNTDTQYF. The CDR3 DNA sequence: TGTGCCAGCAGTGAACTGAACACAGATACGCAGTATTTT.

This clonotype was seen just once. V and J are TRBV28 and TRBJ2-7; D uncertain. Germline assignment: CDR1 MDHEN and CDR2 SYDVKM. Trimming left V 2 bases short and J 11 bases short, with 13 bases between. The CDR3 is 12 residues long. CDR3 loop: CASSLRISSKYV. CDR3 nucleotides: TGTGCCAGCAGTTTACGAATATCGAGCAAGTACGTC.

This clonotype has ten or more counts. The chain carries TRBV7-2 and TRBJ1-5; 7 bases agree with TRBD1. The V gene end was trimmed by 5 bases and the J gene end by 6 bases; junction bases not matched to a gene: 10. This CDR3 spans 15 amino acids. Germline loops: CDR1 SGHTA, CDR2 FQGNSA. CDR3 loop: CASSLQGGAGQPQHF. The CDR3 nucleotides read TGTGCCAGCAGCCTACAAGGGGGCGCGGGTCAGCCCCAGCATTTT.